The next 24 T cell receptor beta chains were all read from a single sample in a study of shared clonotypes between healthy human individuals. Profiled with immunoSEQ multiplex PCR; TCRdb holds only in-frame clones, not every one. The sample consists of about 980,000 clones, more than 75% of them appearing once. The sample consisted of memory CD4+ T cells sorted from blood. As for subset: CD45RA-negative fraction. These receptors all stem from a young man in good health.

This clone was picked up one time. CDR3: CASSRLAGRTGELFF. The CDR3 coding sequence is TGTGCCAGCAGCCGACTAGCGGGGAGGACCGGGGAGCTGTTTTTT. V usage is TRBV6-5 and J usage is TRBJ2-2; 11 bases map to TRBD2. V was clipped by 6 bases and J by 5 bases; unmatched bases: 5. CDR1 is MNHEY and CDR2 is SVGAGI in the germline V gene. This CDR3 contains 15 residues.

The genes are TRBV4-1 and TRBJ1-2, with a weak D call TRBD1 (5 bases). CDR3 length: 17 amino acids. Germline CDR1 reads MGHRA; CDR2 reads YSYEKL. The V end lost 2 bases, the J end lost 6 bases, and 22 bases lay between the germline ends. The CDR3 sequence is CASSQSSTRQSGDGYTF. CDR3 nucleotide sequence: TGCGCCAGCAGCCAATCCTCAACTCGACAGTCCGGCGATGGCTACACCTTC.

The genes are TRBV2 and TRBJ1-1; TRBD1 matches at 7 bases. V shed 7 bases, J shed 1 base, and the junction held 6 bases outside the gene matches. The CDR3 sequence is 14 residues long. Germline V gene lookup returns CDR1 SNHLY and CDR2 FYNNEI. This CDR3 is CASTLGQQNTEAFF. The DNA for the CDR3 is TGTGCCAGCACTCTGGGACAGCAGAACACTGAAGCTTTCTTT.

The rearrangement uses TRBV11-2 and TRBJ2-5, with D perhaps matching TRBD2 (6 bases). The CDR3 runs to 15 residues. The ends were cut back, 4 bases at V and 2 bases at J, with 14 bases in the middle. CDR1 and CDR2 from the germline V gene are SGHAT and FQNNGV. CDR3 sequence (DNA): TGTGCCAGCAGCTCATCCGGGACTCTTCAAGAGACCCAGTACTTC. Translating gives CASSSSGTLQETQYF.

The V gene is TRBV9, the J gene TRBJ2-2; D is possibly TRBD1 (5 bases). The CDR3 is made up of 15 amino acids. V was pared by 4 bases and J by 7 bases, with 17 bases between. CDR1 and CDR2 (germline): SGDLS, YYNGEE. The CDR3 DNA reads as TGTGCCAGCAGCCCACCAATTGCTAGGGGCGGGGAGCTGTTTTTT. This codes for CASSPPIARGGELFF.

This clone occurred a few times. The chain carries TRBV7-2 and TRBJ1-3; TRBD1 might be the D (5 bases). CDR1 and CDR2 (germline): SGHTA, FQGNSA. V lost 2 bases and J lost 6, with 8 bases in between. The CDR3 consists of 13 residues. CDR3 in DNA: TGTGCCAGCAGCTTAAGGGGCGAAAACACCATATATTTT. This gives the protein CASSLRGENTIYF.

This clone was seen a handful of times. The chain recombines TRBV7-2 with TRBJ2-1; 11 bases match TRBD2. Germline-derived CDR1 and CDR2 are SGHTA and FQGNSA. V shed 1 base, J shed 8 bases, and the junction held 4 bases outside the gene matches. This CDR3 region has 15 residues. The CDR3 coding sequence is TGTGCCAGCAGCTTAGGTACTAGCGGGAGCTATGAGCAGTTCTTC. Its translation is CASSLGTSGSYEQFF.

This chain connects TRBV5-1 to TRBJ2-5; unclear D gene. The CDR3 consists of 14 residues. CDR1 SGHRS and CDR2 YFSETQ come from the germline V gene. V lost 4 bases, J lost 5 bases, and 15 bases lay in between. The CDR3 DNA is TGCGCCAGCAGCCCCCAGATCATTTCGGAGACCCAGTACTTC. Its translation: CASSPQIISETQYF.

The rearrangement joins TRBV5-1 to TRBJ2-2, with D possibly TRBD2 on 5 matching bases. Trimming removed 0 bases at V and 6 bases at J, with 15 bases between. This CDR3 spans 16 amino acids. The V gene's germline CDR1 is SGHRS and CDR2 YFSETQ. This CDR3 is CASSLGGFSPAGELFF. As DNA, the CDR3 is TGCGCCAGCAGCTTGGGAGGGTTCTCCCCCGCCGGGGAGCTGTTTTTT.

The chain has TRBV4-1 and TRBJ2-3; possible D gene TRBD2, 6 bases. V was cut by 0 bases and J by 1 base, with 14 bases left in between. Germline V gene lookup returns CDR1 MGHRA and CDR2 YSYEKL. This CDR3 has 17 residues. The CDR3 loop reads CASSQEVAGRGTDTQYF. CDR3 nucleotide sequence: TGCGCCAGCAGCCAAGAAGTTGCGGGGCGAGGCACAGATACGCAGTATTTT.

V is TRBV28 and J is TRBJ2-6, with unresolved D. Trimming shortened V by 5 bases and J by 0 bases, and 5 bases separated the two germline ends. The CDR3 sequence is 14 residues long. Germline lookup yields CDR1 MDHEN and CDR2 SYDVKM. This CDR3 reads CASSVSSGANVLTF. CDR3 in DNA: TGTGCCAGCAGTGTTAGCTCTGGGGCCAACGTCCTGACTTTC.

J is TRBJ2-3 and V is TRBV13; D gene uncertain. The length of the CDR3 is 12 residues. Trimming took off 4 bases at V and 3 bases at J, with 5 bases between the two ends. Germline assignment: CDR1 PRHDT and CDR2 FYEKMQ (reference sequence). CDR3 sequence reads: CASSSETDTQYF. CDR3 in DNA: TGTGCCAGCAGCTCCGAAACAGATACGCAGTATTTT.

The chain combines TRBV27 with TRBJ2-7, with 9 bases that match TRBD1. Germline CDR1 is MNHEY and CDR2 is SMNVEV (reference sequence). V was clipped by 6 bases and J by 5 bases; unmatched bases: 8. This CDR3 has 14 amino acids. The CDR3 DNA is TGTGCCAGCAGCAAGACAGGGGGTTTCAACGAGCAGTACTTC. Its protein product is CASSKTGGFNEQYF.

The chain couples TRBV27 to TRBJ2-5; 10 bases are a match to TRBD1. V shed 7 bases and J 4 bases; nucleotides not matched to a gene: 3. CDR3 length: 13 residues. Germline CDR1 and CDR2: MNHEY and SMNVEV (reference sequence). CDR3 bases: TGTGCCAGCACCGACAGGGGGCGAGAGACCCAGTACTTC. Its protein product is CASTDRGRETQYF.

Points on this clone: Within the sample, other DNA sequences also encode this same CDR3. J is TRBJ2-2 and V is TRBV11-2, with D possibly being TRBD2 (6 bases). CDR3 length: 15 residues. Germline values: CDR1 SGHAT, CDR2 FQNNGV. Trimming stripped 1 base from V and 1 base from J, with 7 bases between. CDR3 region: CASSLGGVNTGELFF. Written as DNA, the CDR3 is TGTGCCAGCAGCTTAGGGGGGGTGAACACCGGGGAGCTGTTTTTT.

Concerning this clone itself: This sample includes further DNA sequences coding for the same CDR3. The chain carries TRBV18 and TRBJ1-2; D uncertain. V was clipped by 3 bases and J by 4 bases, with 6 bases between them. The CDR3 runs 12 residues. Germline CDR1 reads KGHSH; CDR2 reads LQKENI. CDR3 sequence reads: CASSPGSYGYTF. In DNA, the CDR3 is TGTGCCAGCTCACCGGGGAGCTATGGCTACACCTTC.

The rearrangement joins TRBV7-2 to TRBJ1-1; TRBD1 is a possible D gene (5 bases). The germline CDR1 and CDR2 sequences are SGHTA and FQGNSA. There are 11 residues in the CDR3. The V end was cut by 5 bases, the J end by 6 bases, with 7 bases between. DNA of the CDR3: TGTGCCAGCAGCCAGGGCGCTGAAGCTTTCTTT. It encodes CASSQGAEAFF.

This sequence joins TRBV27 and TRBJ1-6; D gene ambiguous. The CDR3 contains 17 residues. CDR1 is MNHEY and CDR2 is SMNVEV in the germline V gene (reference sequence). The V end lost 3 bases, the J end lost 0 bases, and 12 bases lay between the germline ends. The CDR3 region is CASSFRPPGSYNSPLHF. Written as DNA, the CDR3 is TGTGCCAGCAGTTTCCGACCCCCGGGCTCCTATAATTCACCCCTCCACTTT.

This chain connects TRBV4-2 to TRBJ1-3, with D possibly being TRBD1 (6 bases). This CDR3 has 16 amino acids. The ends were cut back, 1 base at V and 4 bases at J, with 14 bases in the middle. Per the germline V gene, CDR1 is LGHNA and CDR2 is YNFKEQ. This CDR3 is CASSQGGLQEGNTIYF. The CDR3, as DNA: TGTGCCAGCAGCCAAGGGGGGCTCCAAGAAGGAAACACCATATATTTT.

The chain has TRBV28 and TRBJ2-5, with 10 positions matching TRBD2. The CDR3 runs to 17 residues. The trim removed 6 bases at V and 5 bases at J, leaving 15 bases unmatched. Germline V gives CDR1 MDHEN, CDR2 SYDVKM. CDR3 DNA: TGTGCCAGCAGCTACTACTTGAGCGGGGGGGCCGGGGAGACCCAGTACTTC. Amino acids: CASSYYLSGGAGETQYF.

In nucleotides, the CDR3 is TGTGCCAGCAGTGACGGTGCCAGGGTAATGGCAGATACGCAGTATTTT. Translating it yields CASSDGARVMADTQYF. This chain uses TRBV2 with TRBJ2-3, with D perhaps matching TRBD1 (5 bases). Germline assignment: CDR1 SNHLY and CDR2 FYNNEI. The CDR3 has 16 residues. Trimming cost V 3 bases and J 4 bases, with 17 bases left between them.

This clone occurred a few times. A far larger clone is only one base removed, so a read error is likely. The chain recombines TRBV5-4 with TRBJ1-1; D is undetermined. Germline CDR1 reads SGHNT; CDR2 reads YYREEE (reference sequence). V was trimmed by 4 bases and J by 1 base, leaving 2 bases between them. This CDR3 contains 11 residues. The CDR3 sequence is CASSGNTEAFF. The CDR3 bases are TGTGCCAGCAGCGGGAACACTGAAGCTTTCTTT.

Points on this clone: Other DNA sequences within the sample encode an identical CDR3. This sequence joins TRBV5-1 and TRBJ1-5; tentative D call: TRBD1 (6 bases). Germline V gives CDR1 SGHRS, CDR2 YFSETQ. Trimming shortened V by 0 bases and J by 5 bases, and 9 bases separated the two germline ends. The CDR3 extends over 14 amino acids. CDR3 sequence (DNA): TGCGCCAGCAGCTTGGATAGGGGGGATCAGCCCCAGCATTTT. Translated: CASSLDRGDQPQHF.

As concerns this clone: A far larger clone is just one base off, so this is likely a read error. This sequence joins TRBV11-2 and TRBJ2-1; no reliable D call. CDR1 is SGHAT, CDR2 FQNNGV, per germline. The CDR3 is 14 amino acids. CDR3 amino acids: CACSLDMSLREQFF. CDR3 DNA sequence: TGTGCCTGCAGCTTAGACATGTCTTTGCGTGAGCAGTTCTTC.